The clone carrying this T cell receptor (beta chain) was found a few times. What it binds is not known. The record originates from a study of T-cell memory formation after mild COVID-19. General study results and limits: Of the contracting clones, CD4+ ones lay mainly in CM and EM, and CD8+ ones in EMRA.

TCRdb itself ran the 5' RACE reads through MiXCR, one entry per CDR3 protein. The top ten hold 9% to 15% of the sample, which has some 490,000 distinct CDR3 sequences, about 20% seen once. Sequencing input: PBMCs or a T cell subset sorted from them (not recorded which). The origin of this receptor is an adult woman who had mild COVID-19 (a few samples of this study predate the infection). Cell type and time point are not known.

CDR3 region: CASTRLGTLNTGELFF. CDR3 in DNA: TGTGCCAGCACTAGATTGGGGACACTGAACACCGGGGAGCTGTTTTTT. The genes are TRBV6-2 or TRBV6-3 and TRBJ2-2; D perhaps matches TRBD1 (6 bases). V was trimmed by 7 bases and J by 1 base, leaving 16 bases between them. This CDR3 spans 16 amino acids. Per the germline V gene, CDR1 is MNHEY and CDR2 is SVGEGT.